A single T cell receptor beta chain is shown here with its context. The antigen is not known. This CDR3 spans 14 amino acids. From germline, CDR1 is GTSNPN and CDR2 SVGIG (reference sequence). The V and J ends lost 4 bases and 4 bases respectively, with 16 bases between them. People whose metastatic non-small-cell lung cancer was chemo-refractory got focal radiation along with CTLA-4 blockade by ipilimumab. Assay: immunoSEQ multiplex PCR; the TCRdb copy retains only in-frame clones and omits some. The table shows about 45,000 clones, with more than 70% occurring only once. The data originate from a study of radiotherapy plus CTLA-4 blockade in lung cancer. Study context: There were objective responses in 15% to 20% of patients, and over 25% had disease control.

Whole-study findings and limits: After radiotherapy and ipilimumab, tumor-derived clones expanded in peripheral blood. How blood T cell clones changed early, along with interferon-beta, reportedly forecast response best.

Specimen: peripheral blood, collected from a patient treated with radiotherapy plus ipilimumab. The chain combines TRBV30 with TRBJ2-5; D remains ambiguous. This clonotype originated in a human donor with non-small cell lung cancer who had stable disease on radiotherapy plus ipilimumab. In nucleotides, the CDR3 is TGTGCCTGGACCCGGCCGCGGCTTGGAGAGACCCAGTACTTC. Translating gives CAWTRPRLGETQYF.